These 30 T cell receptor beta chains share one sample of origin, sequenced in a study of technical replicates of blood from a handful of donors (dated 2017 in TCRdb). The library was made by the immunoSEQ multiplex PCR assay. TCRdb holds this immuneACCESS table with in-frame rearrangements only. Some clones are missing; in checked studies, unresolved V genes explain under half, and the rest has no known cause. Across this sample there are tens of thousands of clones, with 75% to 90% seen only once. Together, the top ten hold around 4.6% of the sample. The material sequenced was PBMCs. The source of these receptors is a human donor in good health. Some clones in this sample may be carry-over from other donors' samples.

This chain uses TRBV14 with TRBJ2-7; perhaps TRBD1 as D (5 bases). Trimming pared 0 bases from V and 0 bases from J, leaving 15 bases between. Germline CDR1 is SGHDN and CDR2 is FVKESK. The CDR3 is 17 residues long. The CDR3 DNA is TGTGCCAGCAGCCAAGACGTCAGCCCAGGGTTCTCCTACGAGCAGTACTTC. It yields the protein CASSQDVSPGFSYEQYF.

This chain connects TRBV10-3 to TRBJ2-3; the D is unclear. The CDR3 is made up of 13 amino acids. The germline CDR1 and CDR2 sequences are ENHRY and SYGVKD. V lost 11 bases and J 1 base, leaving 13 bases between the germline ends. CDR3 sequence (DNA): TGTGCCGGCAAGAGCCAGGGCACAGATACGCAGTATTTT. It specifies CAGKSQGTDTQYF.

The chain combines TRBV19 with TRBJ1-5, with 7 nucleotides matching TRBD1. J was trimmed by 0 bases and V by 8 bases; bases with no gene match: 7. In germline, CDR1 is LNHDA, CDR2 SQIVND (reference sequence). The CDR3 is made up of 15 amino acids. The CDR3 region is CASAATGTSNQPQHF. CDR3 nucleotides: TGTGCCAGTGCGGCGACAGGGACTAGCAATCAGCCCCAGCATTTT.

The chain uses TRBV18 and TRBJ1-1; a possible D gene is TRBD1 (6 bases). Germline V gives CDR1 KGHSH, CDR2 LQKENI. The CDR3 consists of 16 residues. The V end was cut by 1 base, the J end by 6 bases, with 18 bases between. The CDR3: CASSPRSPGALAEAFF. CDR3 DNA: TGTGCCAGCTCACCACGTTCGCCAGGGGCTTTGGCTGAAGCTTTCTTT.

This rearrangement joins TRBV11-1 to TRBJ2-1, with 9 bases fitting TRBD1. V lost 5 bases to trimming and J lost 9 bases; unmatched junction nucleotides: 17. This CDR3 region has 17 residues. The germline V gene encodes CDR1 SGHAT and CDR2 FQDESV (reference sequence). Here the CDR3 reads CASSHDRRQGVSVEQFF. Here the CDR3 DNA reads TGTGCCAGCAGCCACGATCGGAGACAGGGGGTCTCCGTTGAGCAGTTCTTC.

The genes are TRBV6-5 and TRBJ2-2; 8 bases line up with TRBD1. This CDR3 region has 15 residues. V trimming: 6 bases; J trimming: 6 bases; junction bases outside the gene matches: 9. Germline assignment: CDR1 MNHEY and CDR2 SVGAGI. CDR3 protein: CASRSDREPPGELFF. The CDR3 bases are TGTGCCAGCAGGTCGGACAGGGAGCCCCCCGGGGAGCTGTTTTTT.

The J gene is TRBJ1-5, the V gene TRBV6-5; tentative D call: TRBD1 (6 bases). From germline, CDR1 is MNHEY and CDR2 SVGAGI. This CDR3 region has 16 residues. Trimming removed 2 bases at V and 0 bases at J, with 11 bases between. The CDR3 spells CASSYATGYSNQPQHF. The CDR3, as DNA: TGTGCCAGCAGTTACGCGACAGGATATAGCAATCAGCCCCAGCATTTT.

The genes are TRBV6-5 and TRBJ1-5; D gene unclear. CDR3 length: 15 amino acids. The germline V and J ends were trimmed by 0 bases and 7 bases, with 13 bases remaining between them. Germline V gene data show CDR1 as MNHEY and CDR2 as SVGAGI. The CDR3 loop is CASSYSWSLGQPQHF. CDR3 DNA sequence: TGTGCCAGCAGTTACTCCTGGAGCCTCGGGCAGCCCCAGCATTTT.

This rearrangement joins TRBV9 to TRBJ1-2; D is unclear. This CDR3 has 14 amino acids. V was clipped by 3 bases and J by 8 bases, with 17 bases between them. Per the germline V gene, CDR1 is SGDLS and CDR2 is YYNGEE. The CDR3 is CASSEALEGGGYTF. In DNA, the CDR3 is TGTGCCAGCAGCGAGGCCCTGGAAGGCGGAGGCTACACCTTC.

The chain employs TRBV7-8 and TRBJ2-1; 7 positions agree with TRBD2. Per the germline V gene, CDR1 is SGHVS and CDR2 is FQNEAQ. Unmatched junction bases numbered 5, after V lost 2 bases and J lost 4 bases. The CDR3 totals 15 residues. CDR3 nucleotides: TGTGCCAGCAGCTTATCTAGCGGAGGATACAATGAGCAGTTCTTC. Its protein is CASSLSSGGYNEQFF. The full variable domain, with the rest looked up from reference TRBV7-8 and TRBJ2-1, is GAGVSQSPRYKVAKRGQDVALRCDPISGHVSLFWYQQALGQGPEFLTYFQNEAQLDKSGLPSDRFFAERPEGSVSTLKIQRTQQEDSAVYLCASSLSSGGYNEQFFGPGTRLTVL.

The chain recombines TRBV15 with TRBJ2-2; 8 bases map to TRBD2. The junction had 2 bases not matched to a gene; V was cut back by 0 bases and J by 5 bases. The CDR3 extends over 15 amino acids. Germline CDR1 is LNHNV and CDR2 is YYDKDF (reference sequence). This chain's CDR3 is CATSRDVAGTGELFF. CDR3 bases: TGTGCCACCAGCAGAGATGTAGCGGGGACCGGGGAGCTGTTTTTT.

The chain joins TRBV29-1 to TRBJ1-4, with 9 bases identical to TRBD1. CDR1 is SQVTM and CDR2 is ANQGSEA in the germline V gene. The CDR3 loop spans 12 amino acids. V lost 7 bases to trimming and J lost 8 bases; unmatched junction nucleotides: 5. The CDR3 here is CSAGTGFEKLFF. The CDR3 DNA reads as TGCAGCGCCGGGACAGGGTTCGAAAAACTGTTTTTT.

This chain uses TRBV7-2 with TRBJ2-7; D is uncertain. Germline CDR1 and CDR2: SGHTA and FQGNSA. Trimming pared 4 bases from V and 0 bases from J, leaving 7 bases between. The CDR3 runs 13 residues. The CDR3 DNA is TGTGCCAGCAGCTCCCCTAGCTCCTACGAGCAGTACTTC. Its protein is CASSSPSSYEQYF. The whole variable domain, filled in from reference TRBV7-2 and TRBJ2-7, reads GAGVSQSPSNKVTEKGKDVELRCDPISGHTALYWYRQSLGQGLEFLIYFQGNSAPDKSGLPSDRFSAERTGGSVSTLTIQRTQQEDSAVYLCASSSPSSYEQYFGPGTRLTVT.

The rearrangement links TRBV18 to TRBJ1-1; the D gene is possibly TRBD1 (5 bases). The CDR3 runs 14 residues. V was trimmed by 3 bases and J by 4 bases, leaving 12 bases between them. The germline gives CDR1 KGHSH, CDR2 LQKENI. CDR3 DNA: TGTGCCAGCTCACCTGGGGGGTTCGGCACTGAAGCTTTCTTT. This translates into CASSPGGFGTEAFF.

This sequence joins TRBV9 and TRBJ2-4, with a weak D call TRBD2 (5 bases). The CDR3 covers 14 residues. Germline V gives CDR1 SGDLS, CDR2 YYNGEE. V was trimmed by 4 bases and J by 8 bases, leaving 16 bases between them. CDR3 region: CASSRADGMDIQYF. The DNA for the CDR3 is TGTGCCAGCAGCAGAGCGGATGGGATGGACATTCAGTACTTC.

CDR3 region: CASSNWTGGHQPQHF. The DNA for the CDR3 is TGTGCCAGCAGTAACTGGACAGGGGGCCATCAGCCCCAGCATTTT. The chain employs TRBV6-5 and TRBJ1-5; TRBD1 aligns across 11 bases. In germline, CDR1 is MNHEY, CDR2 SVGAGI. This CDR3 region has 15 residues. Trimming cost V 5 bases and J 5 bases; bases outside gene matches: 5.

The CDR3 sequence: CASSSGSHNEQFF. The CDR3, as DNA: TGTGCCAGTAGTAGCGGGAGCCACAATGAGCAGTTCTTC. The V gene is TRBV19, the J gene TRBJ2-1, with 7 bases aligning to TRBD2. V lost 4 bases to trimming and J lost 5 bases; unmatched junction nucleotides: 2. From germline, CDR1 is LNHDA and CDR2 SQIVND (reference sequence). This CDR3 has 13 residues.

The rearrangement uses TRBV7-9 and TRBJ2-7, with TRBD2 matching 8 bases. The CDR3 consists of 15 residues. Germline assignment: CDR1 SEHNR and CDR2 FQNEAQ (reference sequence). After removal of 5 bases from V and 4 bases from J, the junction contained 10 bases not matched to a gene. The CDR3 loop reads CASSPGGTLLYEQYF. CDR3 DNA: TGTGCCAGCAGCCCGGGGGGGACCCTCTTATACGAGCAGTACTTC.

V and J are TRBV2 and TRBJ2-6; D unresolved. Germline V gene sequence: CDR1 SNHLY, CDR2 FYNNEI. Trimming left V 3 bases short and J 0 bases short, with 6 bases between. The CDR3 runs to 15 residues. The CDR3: CASSDRISGANVLTF. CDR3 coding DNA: TGTGCCAGCAGTGATCGTATCTCTGGGGCCAACGTCCTGACTTTC. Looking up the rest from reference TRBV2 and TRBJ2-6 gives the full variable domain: EPEVTQTPSHQVTQMGQEVILRCVPISNHLYFYWYRQILGQKVEFLVSFYNNEISEKSEIFDDQFSVERPDGSNFTLKIRSTKLEDSAMYFCASSDRISGANVLTFGAGSRLTVL.

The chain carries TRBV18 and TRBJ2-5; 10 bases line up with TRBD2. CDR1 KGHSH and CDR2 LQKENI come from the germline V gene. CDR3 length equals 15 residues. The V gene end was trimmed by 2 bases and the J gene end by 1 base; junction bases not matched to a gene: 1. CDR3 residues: CASSPTSGAQETQYF. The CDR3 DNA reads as TGTGCCAGCTCACCAACTAGCGGGGCCCAAGAGACCCAGTACTTC.

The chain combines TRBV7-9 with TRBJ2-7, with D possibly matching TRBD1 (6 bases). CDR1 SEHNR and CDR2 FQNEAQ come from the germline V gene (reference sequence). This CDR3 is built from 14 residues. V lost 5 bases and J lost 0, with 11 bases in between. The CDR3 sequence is CASSATGSSYEQYF. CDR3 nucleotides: TGTGCCAGCAGCGCAACAGGGAGCTCCTACGAGCAGTACTTC. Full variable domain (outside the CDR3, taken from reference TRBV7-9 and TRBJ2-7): DTGVSQNPRHKITKRGQNVTFRCDPISEHNRLYWYRQTLGQGPEFLTYFQNEAQLEKSRLLSDRFSAERPKGSFSTLEIQRTEQGDSAMYLCASSATGSSYEQYFGPGTRLTVT.

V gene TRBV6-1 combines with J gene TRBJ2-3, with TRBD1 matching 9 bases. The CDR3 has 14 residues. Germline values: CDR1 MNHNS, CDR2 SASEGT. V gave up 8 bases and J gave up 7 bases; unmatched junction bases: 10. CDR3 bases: TGTGCCAGCCCCAAGCGGGACAGGGTGAATACGCAGTATTTT. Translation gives CASPKRDRVNTQYF.

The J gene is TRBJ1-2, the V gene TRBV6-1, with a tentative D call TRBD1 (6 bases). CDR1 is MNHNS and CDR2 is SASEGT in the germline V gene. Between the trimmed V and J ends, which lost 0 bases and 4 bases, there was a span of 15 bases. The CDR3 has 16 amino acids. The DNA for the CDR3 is TGTGCCAGCAGTGAAGCCTCGATGAGACAGGTCTATGGCTACACCTTC. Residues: CASSEASMRQVYGYTF.

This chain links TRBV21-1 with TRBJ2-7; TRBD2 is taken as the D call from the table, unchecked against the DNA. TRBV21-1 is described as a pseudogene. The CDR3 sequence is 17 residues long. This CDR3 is CASSRLGWDYSPYEQYF. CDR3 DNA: TGTGCCAGCAGCAGATTAGGTTGGGACTATTCACCCTACGAGCAGTACTTC.

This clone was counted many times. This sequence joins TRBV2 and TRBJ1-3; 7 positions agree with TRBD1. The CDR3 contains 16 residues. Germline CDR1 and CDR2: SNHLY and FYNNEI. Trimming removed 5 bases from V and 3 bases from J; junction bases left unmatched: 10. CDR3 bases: TGTGCCAGCAGTAAAACCGACAGGGTAAATGGAAACACCATATATTTT. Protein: CASSKTDRVNGNTIYF.

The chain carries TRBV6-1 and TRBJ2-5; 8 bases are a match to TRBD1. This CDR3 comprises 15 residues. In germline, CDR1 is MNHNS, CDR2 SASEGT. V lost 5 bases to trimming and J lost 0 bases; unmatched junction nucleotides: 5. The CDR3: CASSRMTGDQETQYF. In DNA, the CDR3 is TGTGCCAGCAGTAGAATGACAGGGGACCAAGAGACCCAGTACTTC.

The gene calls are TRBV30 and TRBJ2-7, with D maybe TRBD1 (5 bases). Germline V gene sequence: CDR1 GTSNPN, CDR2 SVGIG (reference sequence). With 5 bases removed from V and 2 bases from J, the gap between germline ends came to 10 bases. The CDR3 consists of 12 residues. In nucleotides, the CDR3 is TGTGCCTGGGCAGGGTCCACCTACGAGCAGTACTTC. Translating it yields CAWAGSTYEQYF.

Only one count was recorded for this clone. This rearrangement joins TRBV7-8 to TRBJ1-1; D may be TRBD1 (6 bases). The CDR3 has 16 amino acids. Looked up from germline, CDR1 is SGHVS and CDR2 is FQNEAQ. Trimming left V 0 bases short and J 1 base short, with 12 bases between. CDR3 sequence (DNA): TGTGCCAGCAGCTTAGCACAGACAGGACCGAACACTGAAGCTTTCTTT. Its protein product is CASSLAQTGPNTEAFF.

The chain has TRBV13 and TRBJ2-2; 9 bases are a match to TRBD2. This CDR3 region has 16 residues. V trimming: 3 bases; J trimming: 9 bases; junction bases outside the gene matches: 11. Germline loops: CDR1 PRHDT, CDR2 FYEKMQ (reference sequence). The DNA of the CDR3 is TGTGCCAGCAGCTTCACCCTAGCGGGAATCCACCGGGAGCTGTTTTTT. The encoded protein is CASSFTLAGIHRELFF.

The CDR3 sequence: CASSLGTGLRNTEAFF. Here the CDR3 DNA reads TGTGCCAGCAGCTTGGGGACAGGCCTCCGGAACACTGAAGCTTTCTTT. The chain joins TRBV11-2 to TRBJ1-1, with 8 positions matching TRBD1. Germline assignment: CDR1 SGHAT and CDR2 FQNNGV. The V and J ends lost 3 bases and 1 base, in that order; junction bases with no gene match: 7. This CDR3 is built from 16 residues.